This T cell receptor beta chain is drawn from a study of identical twins. TCRdb independently ran MiXCR on the 5' RACE reads; one entry per CDR3 protein. The data hold more than 600,000 distinct CDR3 sequences, with 15% to 20% observed a single time. Germline CDR1 reads SGHAT; CDR2 reads FQNNGV. V was cut by 3 bases and J by 5 bases, with 29 bases left in between. This CDR3 spans 19 amino acids. This same sample was also part of a study on T cells expressing NK-cell markers.

The material sequenced was PBMCs. The sequence was collected from a woman aged 18-35 years in good health. The genes are TRBV11-2 and TRBJ2-7, with D perhaps given as TRBD1 or TRBD2 (5 bases each). The CDR3 here is CASSFRDLTGRLGRNEQYF. CDR3 nucleotide sequence: TGTGCCAGCAGCTTTAGGGACCTGACGGGCCGGCTAGGTAGGAACGAGCAGTACTTC.